The T cell receptor (beta chain) under discussion was sequenced for a study of identical twins. Study-wide results and limits: Conclusions rested on cross-sectional statistics rather than following the same donors. The study found that models underestimated out-of-frame TCR alpha sharing in monozygotic twins.

A universal primer site came from template switching; cDNA carried unique molecular identifiers. Using its own MiXCR run on the 5' RACE reads, TCRdb lists one record per CDR3 protein. The sample contains more than 650,000 distinct CDR3 sequences, around 6% of which appear only once. This clonotype was counted at least ten times. What it binds is not known. The V end was cut by 4 bases, the J end by 0 bases, with 12 bases between. CDR1 is MGHDK and CDR2 is SYGVNS in the germline V gene. The CDR3 is 15 residues long. This chain uses TRBV25-1 with TRBJ1-1; D is ambiguous. Sequences were obtained from naive T cells sorted from blood. The origin of this receptor is a man aged 18 to 29 in good health. The CDR3 is CASSVKTLMNTEAFF. The DNA of the CDR3 is TGTGCCAGCAGTGTTAAGACACTGATGAACACTGAAGCTTTCTTT.